Following are 10 T cell receptor beta chains from one sample sequenced in a study of preoperative IRX-2 immunotherapy in early breast cancer (dated by TCRdb to about 2019). Libraries were made using the immunoSEQ multiplex PCR assay. The table was pulled from immuneACCESS by TCRdb, which kept in-frame rearrangements only. Such tables lose some clones; where checked, under half of the loss comes from unresolved V genes, and the rest has no known cause. This sample comprises roughly 34,000 clones, just under 90% of them detected only once. Of the sample, roughly 1.5% falls within the top ten clones. Per the publication, the treatment or condition label means: preoperative locoregional IRX-2 cytokine immunotherapy. The sequences come from tumor tissue, collected after IRX-2 immunotherapy. The receptors stem from a human donor with breast cancer.

This chain joins TRBV28 and TRBJ1-5; TRBD1 matches at 8 bases. The CDR3 length is 15 residues. The germline V gene has CDR1 MDHEN and CDR2 SYDVKM. With 2 bases clipped from V and 4 bases from J, the junction kept 4 bases outside the gene matches. The CDR3 nucleotides are TGTGCCAGCAGTTTAACCGGACAGGGAAATCAGCCCCAGCATTTT. It is translated as CASSLTGQGNQPQHF.

The J gene is TRBJ2-7, the V gene TRBV6-8; 9 nucleotides align to TRBD2. The CDR3 totals 16 residues. V trimming: 6 bases; J trimming: 0 bases; junction bases outside the gene matches: 9. From germline, CDR1 is MNHGY and CDR2 SAAAGT. CDR3 sequence: CASSLLSGRSSYEQYF. The DNA for the CDR3 is TGTGCCAGCAGCCTTTTAAGCGGGAGGAGCTCCTACGAGCAGTACTTC.

The chain employs TRBV11-3 and TRBJ2-3; D gene ambiguous. CDR3 length: 14 amino acids. Germline CDR1 and CDR2: SGHNT and YENEEA. V lost 5 bases, J lost 2 bases, and 11 bases lay in between. The CDR3 protein is CASSAAGYTDTQYF. As DNA, the CDR3 is TGTGCCAGCAGCGCAGCAGGATACACAGATACGCAGTATTTT.

The chain is built from TRBV1 and TRBJ2-7; the D call in the table, TRBD1, was not verified against the DNA. TRBV1 corresponds to a pseudogene. The CDR3 runs 15 residues. The CDR3, as DNA: TGCGCCAGCAGCCCACGGGACAGGAGCTCCTACGAGCAGTACTTC. It specifies CASSPRDRSSYEQYF.

J is TRBJ1-1 and V is TRBV6-8; a possible D gene is TRBD1 (5 bases). The CDR3 length is 14 residues. CDR1 is MNHGY, CDR2 SAAAGT, per germline. V was pared by 5 bases and J by 10 bases, with 20 bases between. CDR3 amino acids: CASSEIVRGSPAFF. The CDR3 DNA reads as TGTGCCAGCAGTGAGATCGTACGGGGCTCCCCAGCTTTCTTT.

The J gene is TRBJ2-1, the V gene TRBV12-5; no reliable D call. Looked up from germline, CDR1 is LGHNT and CDR2 is FRNRAP. The CDR3 is 14 amino acids. CDR3 amino acids: CASSLARTSNEQFF. The CDR3 nucleotides read TGTGCCAGTTCCCTCGCGCGAACGAGCAATGAGCAGTTCTTC.

The gene calls are TRBV11-3 and TRBJ1-3; D is undetermined. Trimming cost V 6 bases and J 0 bases, with 9 bases left between them. The CDR3 extends over 14 amino acids. CDR1 and CDR2 (germline): SGHNT, YENEEA. The DNA for the CDR3 is TGTGCCAGCAGTCCGATGAGCTCTGGAAACACCATATATTTT. Translating it yields CASSPMSSGNTIYF.

The rearrangement joins TRBV19 to TRBJ1-6, with a tentative D call TRBD1 (5 bases). The CDR3 covers 15 residues. In germline, CDR1 is LNHDA, CDR2 SQIVND (reference sequence). V lost 2 bases and J 7 bases, leaving 12 bases between the germline ends. CDR3 DNA sequence: TGTGCCAGTAGTATATCAGGGATCAAGAATTCACCCCTCCACTTT. As protein: CASSISGIKNSPLHF. Complete variable domain (other parts from reference TRBV19 and TRBJ1-6): DGGITQSPKYLFRKEGQNVTLSCEQNLNHDAMYWYRQDPGQGLRLIYYSQIVNDFQKGDIAEGYSVSREKKESFPLTVTSAQKNPTAFYLCASSISGIKNSPLHFGNGTRLTVT.

The chain employs TRBV19 and TRBJ2-6; D ambiguous. V lost 1 base, J lost 1 base, and 5 bases lay in between. Germline loops: CDR1 LNHDA, CDR2 SQIVND (reference sequence). The CDR3 has 15 residues. Here the CDR3 reads CASSIVSSGANVLTF. The CDR3 DNA follows: TGTGCCAGTAGTATAGTATCGTCTGGGGCCAACGTCCTGACTTTC.

The table lists this clone with a count of one. J is TRBJ1-1 and V is TRBV6-8; TRBD1 agrees at 9 bases. The junction had 7 bases not matched to a gene; V was cut back by 7 bases and J by 4 bases. The CDR3 runs to 14 residues. Germline V lookup: CDR1 MNHGY, CDR2 SAAAGT. CDR3 sequence: CASNTGGSGTEAFF. The CDR3 DNA is TGTGCCAGCAACACAGGGGGCAGTGGCACTGAAGCTTTCTTT.